This TCR beta chain was observed in a study of blood T cell repertoires in COVID-19. Across the study: Donors in the United States, Italy and Spain gave samples during acute or convalescent COVID-19. Sample material is recorded as cDNA or gDNA derived from T cells, B-cell-depleted T cells, or PBMCs.

As originally analysed: Reference gene primer amplification gave estimated nucleated cell counts. Method: immunoSEQ multiplex PCR; TCRdb's copy keeps in-frame clones and lacks some. V and J calls and clone size are those listed in that table; D and trimming were worked out from the DNA. The sample includes 150,000 or so clones, about 90% of them seen just once. The V end lost 8 bases, the J end lost 9 bases, and 14 bases lay between the germline ends. The germline CDR1 and CDR2 sequences are MNHEY and SVGAGI. CDR3 length: 13 amino acids. The source of this sequence is a human donor in a cohort sampled during active COVID-19. Specimen: peripheral blood. The chain carries TRBV6-5 and TRBJ1-6; D is uncertain. CDR3 sequence reads: CASQAGMGSPLHF. Written as DNA, the CDR3 is TGTGCCAGCCAGGCCGGCATGGGTTCACCCCTCCACTTT.